Each of the 19 T cell receptor beta chains below was sequenced from the same sample in a study of T cell responses to AZD1222 COVID-19 vaccine. Assay used: immunoSEQ multiplex PCR; TCRdb lists only in-frame clones, some missing. The data show 180,000 or so clones, with 85% to 90% seen just once and roughly 27% held by the top ten. The source was peripheral blood, collected 28 days after the second AZD1222 dose. The receptors come from an adult who received the AZD1222 COVID-19 vaccine.

CDR3 in amino acids: CASSLRGGEQFF. CDR3 DNA sequence: TGTGCCAGCAGTTTACGGGGAGGTGAGCAGTTCTTC. The gene calls are TRBV27 and TRBJ2-1; tentative D call: TRBD2 (6 bases). The CDR3 runs 12 residues. V lost 2 bases, J lost 9 bases, and 8 bases lay in between. Germline V gene data show CDR1 as MNHEY and CDR2 as SMNVEV (reference sequence).

The chain has TRBV11-2 and TRBJ1-3; TRBD1 aligns across 7 bases. Trimming cost V 4 bases and J 0 bases; bases outside gene matches: 6. CDR1 is SGHAT and CDR2 is FQNNGV in the germline V gene. The CDR3 sequence is 16 residues long. The CDR3, as DNA: TGTGCCAGCAGCTCCTTGGACAGGAACTCTGGAAACACCATATATTTT. Translation gives CASSSLDRNSGNTIYF.

V is TRBV6-5 and J is TRBJ2-7; TRBD1 matches 11 bases. Germline V lookup: CDR1 MNHEY, CDR2 SVGAGI. CDR3 size: 12 residues. V was pared by 10 bases and J by 4 bases, with 3 bases of the junction left unmatched. The CDR3 loop is CAIGQGAYEQYF. CDR3 nucleotide sequence: TGTGCCATAGGACAGGGGGCTTACGAGCAGTACTTC.

The V and J genes are TRBV5-1 and TRBJ1-3, with D possibly being TRBD1 (6 bases). The CDR3 is 14 residues long. Germline values: CDR1 SGHRS, CDR2 YFSETQ. V was shortened by 5 bases and J by 3 bases, with 12 bases between the two germline ends. CDR3 loop: CASRRDISGNTIYF. As DNA, the CDR3 is TGCGCCAGCAGAAGGGACATTAGTGGAAACACCATATATTTT.

The rearrangement uses TRBV13 and TRBJ2-3; no clear D. Germline V gene sequence: CDR1 PRHDT, CDR2 FYEKMQ (reference sequence). The ends were cut back, 4 bases at V and 8 bases at J, with 7 bases in the middle. The CDR3 contains 11 residues. The CDR3, as DNA: TGTGCCAGCAGCTCGGATCCTACGCAGTATTTT. It yields the protein CASSSDPTQYF.

The V gene is TRBV4-1, the J gene TRBJ2-7; TRBD1 aligns across 8 bases. Germline CDR1 MGHRA, CDR2 YSYEKL. This CDR3 region has 14 residues. Trimming took 0 bases from V and 4 from J; bases not matched to a gene: 2. CDR3 protein: CASSQDDRGYEQYF. The CDR3 coding sequence is TGCGCCAGCAGCCAAGATGACAGGGGTTACGAGCAGTACTTC.

V usage is TRBV7-3 and J usage is TRBJ2-7; maybe TRBD2 (6 bases). V was pared by 0 bases and J by 2 bases, with 11 bases between. This CDR3 comprises 15 residues. Per the germline V gene, CDR1 is SGHTA and CDR2 is FQGTGA. CDR3 sequence reads: CASSLTGGTPYEQYF. The DNA of the CDR3 is TGTGCCAGCAGCTTAACGGGGGGTACCCCCTACGAGCAGTACTTC.

This chain joins TRBV28 and TRBJ2-7; D is perhaps TRBD1 or TRBD2 (5 bases each). V dropped 5 bases and J dropped 8 bases, with 10 bases sitting between them. CDR1 MDHEN and CDR2 SYDVKM come from the germline V gene. CDR3 size: 11 residues. For the CDR3, the DNA is TGTGCCAGCAGTGAACCGGGGCAGCAGTACTTC. Translating it yields CASSEPGQQYF.

J is TRBJ2-7 and V is TRBV10-1; TRBD2 aligns across 16 bases. V lost 6 bases to trimming and J lost 6 bases; unmatched junction nucleotides: 5. CDR1 and CDR2 from the germline V gene are WNHNN and SYGVQD (reference sequence). The CDR3 loop spans 15 amino acids. This CDR3 is CASRGLAGGPAEQYF. For the CDR3, the DNA is TGCGCCAGCAGGGGACTAGCGGGAGGGCCCGCCGAGCAGTACTTC.

The V and J genes are TRBV7-2 and TRBJ2-2; TRBD2 agrees at 7 bases. With 8 bases clipped from V and 5 bases from J, the junction kept 11 bases outside the gene matches. The length of the CDR3 is 15 residues. Germline CDR1 SGHTA, CDR2 FQGNSA. Here the CDR3 DNA reads TGTGCCAGCTCCCAGGGCGGGAGTGGTACCGGGGAGCTGTTTTTT. Amino acids: CASSQGGSGTGELFF.

The gene calls are TRBV28 and TRBJ2-7, with D possibly called TRBD1 or TRBD2 (5 bases each). CDR3 length: 11 amino acids. The germline V and J ends were trimmed by 7 bases and 9 bases, with 13 bases remaining between them. Per germline, CDR1 MDHEN and CDR2 SYDVKM. CDR3 residues: CASISGGGQYF. The DNA for the CDR3 is TGTGCCAGCATCTCGGGTGGGGGGCAGTACTTC.

This chain joins TRBV5-8 and TRBJ1-2; tentatively, D is TRBD1 (5 bases). Germline CDR1 SGHTS, CDR2 YDEGEE. Deletions cut 5 bases from V and 2 bases from J, with 7 bases between. This CDR3 is 12 amino acids long. In nucleotides, the CDR3 is TGTGCCAGCAGAGACAGAAACTATGGCTACACCTTC. This encodes CASRDRNYGYTF.

The chain links TRBV5-1 to TRBJ1-6, with 9 bases that match TRBD1. This CDR3 comprises 14 residues. Germline loops: CDR1 SGHRS, CDR2 YFSETQ. With V trimmed by 2 bases and J by 7 bases, 1 base remained unmatched. The DNA for the CDR3 is TGCGCCAGCAGCTTCGGGACAGGGAATTCACCCCTCCACTTT. As protein: CASSFGTGNSPLHF. The whole variable domain, remainder taken from reference TRBV5-1 and TRBJ1-6, is KAGVTQTPRYLIKTRGQQVTLSCSPISGHRSVSWYQQTPGQGLQFLFEYFSETQRNKGNFPGRFSGRQFSNSRSEMNVSTLELGDSALYLCASSFGTGNSPLHFGNGTRLTVT.

The chain uses TRBV9 and TRBJ2-1; D possibly corresponds to TRBD1 (6 bases). This CDR3 comprises 15 residues. The V and J ends lost 4 bases and 10 bases respectively, with 21 bases between them. Germline CDR1 is SGDLS and CDR2 is YYNGEE. The CDR3 spells CASSQPPGHMGEQFF. CDR3 sequence (DNA): TGTGCCAGCAGCCAACCTCCGGGACATATGGGAGAGCAGTTCTTC.

The CDR3 bases are TGTGCCTGGAGCCAACCCCCAGATACGCAGTATTTT. It translates to CAWSQPPDTQYF. The chain combines TRBV30 with TRBJ2-3; D call uncertain. CDR3 length: 12 residues. Germline V gene lookup returns CDR1 GTSNPN and CDR2 SVGIG (reference sequence). V was shortened by 3 bases and J by 4 bases, with 8 bases between the two germline ends.

As to this clone: Other DNA sequences in the same sample also yield this CDR3. The V call is TRBV5-1, the J call TRBJ2-3, with D uncertain. CDR3 length: 15 residues. V shed 4 bases and J shed 0 bases, with 12 bases lying between them. Germline CDR1 SGHRS, CDR2 YFSETQ. The DNA for the CDR3 is TGCGCCAGCAGCCCATCTGGGCCTAGCACAGATACGCAGTATTTT. As protein: CASSPSGPSTDTQYF.

Remarks on this clone: Other DNA sequences in the sample encode the same CDR3. The chain joins TRBV7-2 to TRBJ2-2; 9 bases align to TRBD1. Germline V gene sequence: CDR1 SGHTA, CDR2 FQGNSA. With V trimmed by 4 bases and J by 5 bases, 2 bases remained unmatched. This CDR3 contains 14 residues. The CDR3 coding sequence is TGTGCCAGCAGCTCGGACAGGGGTACCGGGGAGCTGTTTTTT. It specifies CASSSDRGTGELFF.

The chain is built from TRBV2 and TRBJ2-5, with no clear D. The CDR3 length is 13 residues. CDR1 and CDR2 from the germline V gene are SNHLY and FYNNEI. Deletions cut 7 bases from V and 0 bases from J, with 9 bases between. The DNA of the CDR3 is TGTGCCAGCACCGCTTGGGACCAAGAGACCCAGTACTTC. This codes for CASTAWDQETQYF.

The V gene is TRBV9, the J gene TRBJ2-2; TRBD1 matches 10 bases. This CDR3 comprises 18 residues. Per germline, CDR1 SGDLS and CDR2 YYNGEE. V shed 3 bases, J shed 2 bases, and the junction held 10 bases outside the gene matches. The CDR3 sequence: CASSGEPRDRGNTGELFF. As DNA, the CDR3 is TGTGCCAGCAGCGGAGAACCCCGGGACAGGGGTAACACCGGGGAGCTGTTTTTT.